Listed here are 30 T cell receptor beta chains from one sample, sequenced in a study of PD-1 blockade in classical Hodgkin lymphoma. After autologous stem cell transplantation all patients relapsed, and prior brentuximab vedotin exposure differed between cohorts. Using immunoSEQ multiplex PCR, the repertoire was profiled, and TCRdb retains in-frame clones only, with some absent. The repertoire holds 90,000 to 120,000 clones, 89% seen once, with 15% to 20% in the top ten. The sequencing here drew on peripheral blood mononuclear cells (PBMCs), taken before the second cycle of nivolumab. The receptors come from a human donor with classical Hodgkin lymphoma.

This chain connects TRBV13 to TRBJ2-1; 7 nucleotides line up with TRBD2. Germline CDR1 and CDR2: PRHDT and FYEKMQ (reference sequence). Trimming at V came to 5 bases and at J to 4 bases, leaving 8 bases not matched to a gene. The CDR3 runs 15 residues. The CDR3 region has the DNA TGTGCCAGCAGCGAGCCGGGACTACCTTACAATGAGCAGTTCTTC. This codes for CASSEPGLPYNEQFF.

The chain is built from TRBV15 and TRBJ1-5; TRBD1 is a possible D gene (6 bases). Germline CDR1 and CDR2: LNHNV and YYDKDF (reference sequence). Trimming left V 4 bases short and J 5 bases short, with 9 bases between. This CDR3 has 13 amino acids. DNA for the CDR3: TGTGCCACCAGCATGCAGGGGTATCAGCCCCAGCATTTT. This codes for CATSMQGYQPQHF.

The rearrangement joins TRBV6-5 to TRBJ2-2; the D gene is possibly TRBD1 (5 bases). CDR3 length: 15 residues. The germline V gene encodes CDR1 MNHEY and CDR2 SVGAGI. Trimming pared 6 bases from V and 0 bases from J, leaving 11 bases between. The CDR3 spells CASRGRRANTGELFF. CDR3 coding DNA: TGTGCCAGCAGGGGGCGACGTGCGAACACCGGGGAGCTGTTTTTT.

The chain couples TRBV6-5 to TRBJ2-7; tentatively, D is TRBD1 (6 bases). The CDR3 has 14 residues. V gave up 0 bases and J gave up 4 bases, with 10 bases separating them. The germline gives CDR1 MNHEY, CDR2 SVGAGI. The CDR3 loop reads CASSYSRTVYEQYF. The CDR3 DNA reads TGTGCCAGCAGTTACTCGAGGACAGTATACGAGCAGTACTTC.

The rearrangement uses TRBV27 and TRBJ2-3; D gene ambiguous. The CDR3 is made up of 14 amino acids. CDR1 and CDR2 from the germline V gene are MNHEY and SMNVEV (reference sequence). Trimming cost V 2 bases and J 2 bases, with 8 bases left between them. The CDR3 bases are TGTGCCAGCAGTTTAACACTATCCACAGATACGCAGTATTTT. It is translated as CASSLTLSTDTQYF.

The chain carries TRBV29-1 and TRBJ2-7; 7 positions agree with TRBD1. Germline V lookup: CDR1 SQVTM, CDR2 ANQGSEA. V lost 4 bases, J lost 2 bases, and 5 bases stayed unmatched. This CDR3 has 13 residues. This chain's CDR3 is CSVGGQMTYEQYF. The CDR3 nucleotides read TGCAGCGTTGGGGGACAGATGACCTACGAGCAGTACTTC.

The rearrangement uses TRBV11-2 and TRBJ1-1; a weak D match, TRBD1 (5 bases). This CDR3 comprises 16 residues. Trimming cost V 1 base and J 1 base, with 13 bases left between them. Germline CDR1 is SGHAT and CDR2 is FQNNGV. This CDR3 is CASSLGRGRQNTEAFF. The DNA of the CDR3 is TGTGCCAGCAGCTTAGGGAGGGGACGGCAGAACACTGAAGCTTTCTTT.

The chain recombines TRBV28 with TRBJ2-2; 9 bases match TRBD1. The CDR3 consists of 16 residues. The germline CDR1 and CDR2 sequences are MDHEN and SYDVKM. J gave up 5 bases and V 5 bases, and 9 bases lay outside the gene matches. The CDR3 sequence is CASSAPGQGATGELFF. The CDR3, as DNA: TGTGCCAGCAGTGCACCGGGACAGGGTGCGACCGGGGAGCTGTTTTTT.

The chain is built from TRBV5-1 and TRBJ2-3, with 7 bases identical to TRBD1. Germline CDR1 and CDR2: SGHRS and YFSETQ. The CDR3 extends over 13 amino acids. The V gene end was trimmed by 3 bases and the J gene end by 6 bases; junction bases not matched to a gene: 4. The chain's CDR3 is CASSYGTADTQYF. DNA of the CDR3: TGCGCCAGCAGCTACGGGACAGCCGATACGCAGTATTTT.

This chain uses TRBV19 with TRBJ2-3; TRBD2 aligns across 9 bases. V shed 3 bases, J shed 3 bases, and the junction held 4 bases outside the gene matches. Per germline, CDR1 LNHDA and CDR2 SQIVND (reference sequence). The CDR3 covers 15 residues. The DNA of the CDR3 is TGTGCCAGTAGTATCCTAGCGGGATGGACAGATACGCAGTATTTT. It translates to CASSILAGWTDTQYF.

The CDR3 bases are TGCAGTGCTTGGTCCAATCCCGAGCAGTACTTC. This gives the protein CSAWSNPEQYF. V usage is TRBV20-1 and J usage is TRBJ2-7; D is ambiguous. Germline-derived CDR1 and CDR2 are DFQATT and SNEGSKA (reference sequence). The CDR3 consists of 11 residues. With 5 bases removed from V and 6 bases from J, the gap between germline ends came to 11 bases.

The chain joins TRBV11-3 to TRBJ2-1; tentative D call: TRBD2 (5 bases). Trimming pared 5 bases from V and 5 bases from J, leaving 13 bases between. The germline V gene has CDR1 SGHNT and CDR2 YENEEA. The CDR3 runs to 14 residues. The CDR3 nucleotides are TGTGCCAGCAGCGCTTCTAGCACCCACAATGAGCAGTTCTTC. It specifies CASSASSTHNEQFF.

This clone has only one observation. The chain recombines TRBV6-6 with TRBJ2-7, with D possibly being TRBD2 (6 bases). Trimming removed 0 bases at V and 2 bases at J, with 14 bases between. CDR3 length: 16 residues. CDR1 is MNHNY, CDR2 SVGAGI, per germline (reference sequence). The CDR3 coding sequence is TGTGCCAGCAGTTACTCGGGTTGGAGGGGCGCCTACGAGCAGTACTTC. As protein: CASSYSGWRGAYEQYF.

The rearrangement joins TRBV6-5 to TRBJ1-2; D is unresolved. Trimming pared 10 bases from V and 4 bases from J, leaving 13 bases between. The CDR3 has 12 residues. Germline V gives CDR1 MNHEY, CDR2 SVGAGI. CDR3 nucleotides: TGTGCCACCTCCGACTTAATCTATGGCTACACCTTC. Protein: CATSDLIYGYTF.

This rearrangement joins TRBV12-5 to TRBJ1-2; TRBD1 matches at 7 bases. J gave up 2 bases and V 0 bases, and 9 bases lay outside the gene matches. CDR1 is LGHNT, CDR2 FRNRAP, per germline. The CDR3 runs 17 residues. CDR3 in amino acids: CASGLVIPGQRNYGYTF. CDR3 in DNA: TGTGCTAGTGGTTTGGTAATTCCGGGACAGCGAAACTATGGCTACACCTTC. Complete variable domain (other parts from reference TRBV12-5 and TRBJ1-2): DARVTQTPRHKVTEMGQEVTMRCQPILGHNTVFWYRQTMMQGLELLAYFRNRAPLDDSGMPKDRFSAEMPDATLATLKIQPSEPRDSAVYFCASGLVIPGQRNYGYTFGSGTRLTVV.

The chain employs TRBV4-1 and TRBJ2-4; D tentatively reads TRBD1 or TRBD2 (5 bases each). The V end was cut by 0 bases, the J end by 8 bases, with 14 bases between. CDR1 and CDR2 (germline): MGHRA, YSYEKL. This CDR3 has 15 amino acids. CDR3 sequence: CASSQDGGSRDIQYF. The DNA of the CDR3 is TGCGCCAGCAGCCAAGATGGGGGATCCCGGGACATTCAGTACTTC.

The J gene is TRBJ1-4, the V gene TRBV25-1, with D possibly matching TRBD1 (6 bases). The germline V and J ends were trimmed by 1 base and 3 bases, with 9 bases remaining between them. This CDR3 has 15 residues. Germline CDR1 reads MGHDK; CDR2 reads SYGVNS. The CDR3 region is CASSEFRTANEKLFF. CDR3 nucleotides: TGTGCCAGCAGTGAATTCCGGACAGCTAATGAAAAACTGTTTTTT.

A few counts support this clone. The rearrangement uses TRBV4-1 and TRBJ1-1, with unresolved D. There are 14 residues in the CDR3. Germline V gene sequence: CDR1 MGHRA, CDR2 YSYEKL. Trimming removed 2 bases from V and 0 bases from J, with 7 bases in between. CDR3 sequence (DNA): TGCGCCAGCAGCCAACACCCTTTGAACACTGAAGCTTTCTTT. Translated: CASSQHPLNTEAFF.

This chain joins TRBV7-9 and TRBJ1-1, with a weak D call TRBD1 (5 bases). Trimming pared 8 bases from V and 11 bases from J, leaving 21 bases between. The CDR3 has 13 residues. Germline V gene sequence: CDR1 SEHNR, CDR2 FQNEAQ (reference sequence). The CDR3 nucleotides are TGTGCCAGCCAGGGTATATCCGCCCTGGGTGCTTTCTTT. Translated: CASQGISALGAFF.

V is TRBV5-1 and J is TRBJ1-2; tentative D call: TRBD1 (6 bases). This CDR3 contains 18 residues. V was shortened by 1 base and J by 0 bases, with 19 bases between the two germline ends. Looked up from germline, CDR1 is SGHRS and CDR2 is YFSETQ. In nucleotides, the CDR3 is TGCGCCAGCAGCTTGAGGGGACGGGGGACACCACCTAACTATGGCTACACCTTC. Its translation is CASSLRGRGTPPNYGYTF. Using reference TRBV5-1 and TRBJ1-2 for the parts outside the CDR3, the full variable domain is KAGVTQTPRYLIKTRGQQVTLSCSPISGHRSVSWYQQTPGQGLQFLFEYFSETQRNKGNFPGRFSGRQFSNSRSEMNVSTLELGDSALYLCASSLRGRGTPPNYGYTFGSGTRLTVV.

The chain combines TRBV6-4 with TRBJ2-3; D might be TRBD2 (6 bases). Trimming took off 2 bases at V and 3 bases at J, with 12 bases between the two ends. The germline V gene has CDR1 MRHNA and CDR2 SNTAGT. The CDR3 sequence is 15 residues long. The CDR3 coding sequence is TGTGCCAGCAGTGACCTGGGGGGATGGACAGATACGCAGTATTTT. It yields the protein CASSDLGGWTDTQYF.

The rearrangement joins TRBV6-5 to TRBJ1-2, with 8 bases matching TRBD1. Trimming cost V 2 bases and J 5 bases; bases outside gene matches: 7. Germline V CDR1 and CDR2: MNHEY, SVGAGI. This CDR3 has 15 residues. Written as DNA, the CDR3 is TGTGCCAGCAGTTACGGGGGGCACAGGGGGTATGGCTACACCTTC. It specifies CASSYGGHRGYGYTF.

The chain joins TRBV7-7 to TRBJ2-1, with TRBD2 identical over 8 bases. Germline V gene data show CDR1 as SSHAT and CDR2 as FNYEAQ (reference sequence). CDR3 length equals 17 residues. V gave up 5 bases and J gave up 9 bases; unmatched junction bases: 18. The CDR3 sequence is CASSSSGTPSSFVEQFF. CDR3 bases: TGTGCCAGCAGCAGTAGCGGGACCCCCTCTAGCTTTGTTGAGCAGTTCTTC.

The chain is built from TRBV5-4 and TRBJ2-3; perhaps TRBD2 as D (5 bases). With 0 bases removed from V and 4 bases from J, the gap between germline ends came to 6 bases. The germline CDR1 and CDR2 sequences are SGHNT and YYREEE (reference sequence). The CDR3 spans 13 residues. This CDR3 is CASSLDGADTQYF. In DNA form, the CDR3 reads TGTGCCAGCAGCTTGGACGGGGCAGATACGCAGTATTTT. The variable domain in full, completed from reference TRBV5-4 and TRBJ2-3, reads ETGVTQSPTHLIKTRGQQVTLRCSSQSGHNTVSWYQQALGQGPQFIFQYYREEENGRGNFPPRFSGLQFPNYSSELNVNALELDDSALYLCASSLDGADTQYFGPGTRLTVL.

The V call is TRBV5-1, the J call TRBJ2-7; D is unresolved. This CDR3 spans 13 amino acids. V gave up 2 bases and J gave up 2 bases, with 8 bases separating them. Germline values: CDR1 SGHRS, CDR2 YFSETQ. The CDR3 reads CASSFAPAYEQYF. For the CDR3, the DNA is TGCGCCAGCAGCTTTGCCCCGGCCTACGAGCAGTACTTC. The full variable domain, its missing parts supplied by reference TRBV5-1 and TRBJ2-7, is KAGVTQTPRYLIKTRGQQVTLSCSPISGHRSVSWYQQTPGQGLQFLFEYFSETQRNKGNFPGRFSGRQFSNSRSEMNVSTLELGDSALYLCASSFAPAYEQYFGPGTRLTVT.

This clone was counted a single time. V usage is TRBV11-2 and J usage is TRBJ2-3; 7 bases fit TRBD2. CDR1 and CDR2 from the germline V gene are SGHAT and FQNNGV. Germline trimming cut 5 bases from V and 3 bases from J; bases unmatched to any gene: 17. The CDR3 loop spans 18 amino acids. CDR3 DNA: TGTGCCAGCAGCCCACCACTAGGCGGGAGCTCGAAAACAGATACGCAGTATTTT. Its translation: CASSPPLGGSSKTDTQYF. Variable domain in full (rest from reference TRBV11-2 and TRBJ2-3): EAGVAQSPRYKIIEKRQSVAFWCNPISGHATLYWYQQILGQGPKLLIQFQNNGVVDDSQLPKDRFSAERLKGVDSTLKIQPAKLEDSAVYLCASSPPLGGSSKTDTQYFGPGTRLTVL.

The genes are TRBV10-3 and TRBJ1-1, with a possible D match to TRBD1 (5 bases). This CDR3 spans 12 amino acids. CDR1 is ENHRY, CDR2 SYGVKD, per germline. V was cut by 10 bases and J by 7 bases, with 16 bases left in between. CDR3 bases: TGTGCCACCTCTTGGGGGTCGAGTGAAGCTTTCTTT. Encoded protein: CATSWGSSEAFF.

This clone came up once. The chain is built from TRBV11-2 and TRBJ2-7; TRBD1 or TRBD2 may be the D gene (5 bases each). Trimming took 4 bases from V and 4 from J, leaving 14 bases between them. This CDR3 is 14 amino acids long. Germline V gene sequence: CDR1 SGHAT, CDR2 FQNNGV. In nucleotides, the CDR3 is TGTGCCAGCAGCTGGGACGGGTCGATATACGAGCAGTACTTC. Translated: CASSWDGSIYEQYF. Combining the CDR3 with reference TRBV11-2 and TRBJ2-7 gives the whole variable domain EAGVAQSPRYKIIEKRQSVAFWCNPISGHATLYWYQQILGQGPKLLIQFQNNGVVDDSQLPKDRFSAERLKGVDSTLKIQPAKLEDSAVYLCASSWDGSIYEQYFGPGTRLTVT.

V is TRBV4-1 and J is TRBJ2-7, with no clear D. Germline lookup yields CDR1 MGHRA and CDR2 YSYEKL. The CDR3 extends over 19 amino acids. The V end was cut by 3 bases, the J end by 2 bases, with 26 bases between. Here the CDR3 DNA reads TGCGCCAGCAGCCAGTCCCCCTTTGGTCAACCCCGGAGTACCTACGAGCAGTACTTC. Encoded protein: CASSQSPFGQPRSTYEQYF.

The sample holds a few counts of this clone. Here the CDR3 reads CASSFERGRNTIYF. CDR3 bases: TGTGCCAGCAGCTTTGAGAGGGGGCGGAACACCATATATTTT. The V and J genes are TRBV7-2 and TRBJ1-3; the match to TRBD1 covers 7 bases. The CDR3 is 14 amino acids. Germline CDR1 and CDR2: SGHTA and FQGNSA. V gave up 3 bases and J gave up 7 bases; unmatched junction bases: 6.